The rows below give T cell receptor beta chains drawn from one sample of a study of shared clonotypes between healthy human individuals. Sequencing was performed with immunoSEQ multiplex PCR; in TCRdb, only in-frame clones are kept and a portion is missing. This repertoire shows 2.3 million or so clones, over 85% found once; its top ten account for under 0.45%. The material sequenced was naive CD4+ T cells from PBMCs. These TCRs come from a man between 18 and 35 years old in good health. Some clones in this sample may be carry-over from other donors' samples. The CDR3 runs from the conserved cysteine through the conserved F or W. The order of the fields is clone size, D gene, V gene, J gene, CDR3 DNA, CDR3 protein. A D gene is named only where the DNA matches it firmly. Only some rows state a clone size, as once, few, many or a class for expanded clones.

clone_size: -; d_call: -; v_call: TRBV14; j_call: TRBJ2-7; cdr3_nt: TGTGCCAGCAGCCAAGTTCAGAGGCAGGGAGAACAGTACTTC; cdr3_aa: CASSQVQRQGEQYF
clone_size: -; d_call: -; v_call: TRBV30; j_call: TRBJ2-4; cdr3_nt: TGTGCCTGGAGCCCCTTGAGGGGCGGAGGCGTAAACATTCAGTACTTC; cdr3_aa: CAWSPLRGGGVNIQYF
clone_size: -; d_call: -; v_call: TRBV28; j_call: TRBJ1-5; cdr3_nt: TGTGCCAGCAGTTTGGGGCAGGGGATGGGGCAGCCCCAGCATTTT; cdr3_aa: CASSLGQGMGQPQHF
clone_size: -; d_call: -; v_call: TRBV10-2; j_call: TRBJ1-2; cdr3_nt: TGCGCCAGCAGTGAAGAGGGACTGAACTATGGCTACACCTTC; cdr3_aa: CASSEEGLNYGYTF
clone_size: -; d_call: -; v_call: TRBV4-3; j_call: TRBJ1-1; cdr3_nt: TGCGCCAGCAGCCAGGGAGGGACGAACACTGAAGCTTTCTTT; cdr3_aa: CASSQGGTNTEAFF
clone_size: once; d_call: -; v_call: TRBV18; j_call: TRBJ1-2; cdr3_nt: TGTGCCAGCTCACCATCGGGACGGTCCTATGGCTACACCTTC; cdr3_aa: CASSPSGRSYGYTF
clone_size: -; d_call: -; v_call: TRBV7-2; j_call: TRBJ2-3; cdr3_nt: TGTGCCAGCAGCTTAGGGGGTCCGGGGCCGGATACGCAGTATTTT; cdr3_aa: CASSLGGPGPDTQYF
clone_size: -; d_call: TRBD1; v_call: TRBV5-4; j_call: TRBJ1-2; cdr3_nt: TGTGCCAGCAGCTCCAGACAGGGGGCGGGGTATGGCTACACCTTC; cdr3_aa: CASSSRQGAGYGYTF
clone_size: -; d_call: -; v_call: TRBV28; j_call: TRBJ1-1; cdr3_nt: TGTGCCAGCAGTTTCTTTGCGCAGGGTGCTTTCTTT; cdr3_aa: CASSFFAQGAFF
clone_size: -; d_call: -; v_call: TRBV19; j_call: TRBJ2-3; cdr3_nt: TGTGCCAGTACCATTTACGGCGAAGATACGCAGTATTTT; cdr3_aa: CASTIYGEDTQYF
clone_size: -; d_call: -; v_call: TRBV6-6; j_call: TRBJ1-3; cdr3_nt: TGTGCCTCCTCCCTGGTAGGTGTTGGAAACACCATATATTTT; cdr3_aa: CASSLVGVGNTIYF
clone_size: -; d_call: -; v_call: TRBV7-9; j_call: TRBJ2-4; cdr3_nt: TGTGCCAGCGAACAGGGTAACATTCAGTACTTC; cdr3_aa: CASEQGNIQYF
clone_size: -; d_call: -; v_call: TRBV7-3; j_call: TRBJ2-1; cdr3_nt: TGTGCCAGCAGCTCGAAGGTCGGAAATTCGGTTTACAATGAGCAGTTCTTC; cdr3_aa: CASSSKVGNSVYNEQFF
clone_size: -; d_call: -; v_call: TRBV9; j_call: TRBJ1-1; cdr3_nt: TGTGCCAGCAGCGTAGGCTGGACTAACACTGAAGCTTTCTTT; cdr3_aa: CASSVGWTNTEAFF
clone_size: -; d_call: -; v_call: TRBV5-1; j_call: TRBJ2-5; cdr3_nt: TGCGCCAGCAGCCCTCTCATGGGGGAAGAGACCCAGTACTTC; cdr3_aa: CASSPLMGEETQYF
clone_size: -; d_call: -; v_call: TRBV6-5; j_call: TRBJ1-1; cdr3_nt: TGTGCCAGCAGCCCGGGACCGAACACTGAAGCTTTCTTT; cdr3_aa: CASSPGPNTEAFF
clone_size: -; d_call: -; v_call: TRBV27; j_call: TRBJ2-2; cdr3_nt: TGTGCCAGCAGTTTGAACGGGGTGAACACCGGGGAGCTGTTTTTT; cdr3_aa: CASSLNGVNTGELFF
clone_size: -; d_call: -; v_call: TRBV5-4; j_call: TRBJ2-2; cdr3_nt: TGTGCCAGCAGCTTAGGGGCTAACACCGGGGAGCTGTTTTTT; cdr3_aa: CASSLGANTGELFF
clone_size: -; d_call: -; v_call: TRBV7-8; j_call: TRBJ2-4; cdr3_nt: TGTGCCAGCAGCTTAGTACATCTAGCCAAAAACATTCAGTACTTC; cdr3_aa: CASSLVHLAKNIQYF
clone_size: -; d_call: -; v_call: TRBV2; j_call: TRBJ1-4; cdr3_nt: TGTGCCAGCCGGACGGGGCCCAATGAAAAACTGTTTTTT; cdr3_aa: CASRTGPNEKLFF
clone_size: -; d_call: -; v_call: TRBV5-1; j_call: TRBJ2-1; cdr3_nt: TGCGCCAGCAGCGATAACTACAATGAGCAGTTCTTC; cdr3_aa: CASSDNYNEQFF
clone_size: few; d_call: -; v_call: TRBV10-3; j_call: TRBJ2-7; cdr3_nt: TGTGCCATCAGTGCTGACACCCTCGAGCAGTACTTC; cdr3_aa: CAISADTLEQYF
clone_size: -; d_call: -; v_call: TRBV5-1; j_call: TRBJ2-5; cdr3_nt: TGCGCCAGCAGCTTGCTAAGGGCTGGGGGAGAGACCCAGTACTTC; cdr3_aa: CASSLLRAGGETQYF
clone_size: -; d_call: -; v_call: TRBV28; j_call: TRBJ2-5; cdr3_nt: TGTGCCAGCAGCCGGCCCCAGACAGTACTGGGGGAGACCCAGTACTTC; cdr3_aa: CASSRPQTVLGETQYF
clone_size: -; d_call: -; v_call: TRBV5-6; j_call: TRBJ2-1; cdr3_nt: TGTGCCAGCACCTCAACCCGGATTCTCCGGACCAATGAGCAGTTCTTC; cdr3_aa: CASTSTRILRTNEQFF
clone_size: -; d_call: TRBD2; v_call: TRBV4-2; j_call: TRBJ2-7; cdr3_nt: TGTGCCAGCAGCCATCAGCGGGGACCCCACGAGCAGTACTTC; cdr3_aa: CASSHQRGPHEQYF
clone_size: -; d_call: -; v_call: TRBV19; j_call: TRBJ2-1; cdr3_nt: TGTGCCAGTAGTCCCGGGGGGCCTTCCTACAATGAGCAGTTCTTC; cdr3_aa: CASSPGGPSYNEQFF
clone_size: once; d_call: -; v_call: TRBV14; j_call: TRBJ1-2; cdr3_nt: TGTGCCAGCAGCCGCGACATCTCGGGCTATGGCTACACCTTC; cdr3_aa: CASSRDISGYGYTF
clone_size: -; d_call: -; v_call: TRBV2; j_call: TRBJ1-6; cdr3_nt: TGTGCCAGCAGTGAAATGCTGCAGAGTAATTCACCCCTCCACTTT; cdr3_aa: CASSEMLQSNSPLHF
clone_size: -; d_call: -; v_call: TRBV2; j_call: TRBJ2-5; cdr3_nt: TGTGCCAGCACCCTTGACAGCTACGAAGAGACCCAGTACTTC; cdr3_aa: CASTLDSYEETQYF
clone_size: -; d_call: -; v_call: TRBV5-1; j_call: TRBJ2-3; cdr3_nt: TGCGCCAGCAGCTTGGAACAGGGAATAGATACGCAGTATTTT; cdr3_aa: CASSLEQGIDTQYF
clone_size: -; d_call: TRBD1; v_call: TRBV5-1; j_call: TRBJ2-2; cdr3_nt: TGCGCCAGCAGCCCCGGGACAGGGCCCACCGGGGAGCTGTTTTTT; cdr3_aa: CASSPGTGPTGELFF
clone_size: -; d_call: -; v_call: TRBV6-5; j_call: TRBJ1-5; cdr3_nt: TGTGCCAGCACGGACCGACGGGGTCAGCCCCAGCATTTT; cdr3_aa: CASTDRRGQPQHF
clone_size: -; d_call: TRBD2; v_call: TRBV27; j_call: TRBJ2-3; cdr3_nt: TGTGCCAGCAGTTTGGGGGGGTGGAGATCGGCTACGCAGTATTTT; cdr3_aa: CASSLGGWRSATQYF
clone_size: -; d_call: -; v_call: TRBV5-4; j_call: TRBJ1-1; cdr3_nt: TGTGCCAGCAGCTTGGAGGGGACGAAAAACACTGAAGCTTTCTTT; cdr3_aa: CASSLEGTKNTEAFF
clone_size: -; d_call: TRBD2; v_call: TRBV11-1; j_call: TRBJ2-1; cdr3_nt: TGTGCCAGCAGCTTCTCCGGGACTAGCGGGAGTAGCTCCTACAATGAGCAGTTCTTC; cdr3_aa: CASSFSGTSGSSSYNEQFF
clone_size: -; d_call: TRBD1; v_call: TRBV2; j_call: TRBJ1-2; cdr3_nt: TGTGCCAGCAGCCCCGGACAGGAGAGTGGCTACACCTTC; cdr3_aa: CASSPGQESGYTF
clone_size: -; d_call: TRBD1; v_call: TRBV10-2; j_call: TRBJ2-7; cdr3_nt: TGCGCCAGCAGTGTACGACAGGGGGCTTACGAGCAGTACTTC; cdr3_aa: CASSVRQGAYEQYF
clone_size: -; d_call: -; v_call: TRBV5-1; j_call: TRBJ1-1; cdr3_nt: TGCGCCAGCAGCTTGGGGATAGGGAGTGTTTACACTGAAGCTTTCTTT; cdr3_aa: CASSLGIGSVYTEAFF